This TCR beta chain comes out of a study of beta chain features in type 1 diabetes. Across the study: The patient and healthy donor groups were comparable for age, gender and cell yields.

A word on this clone: The target antigen is unknown.

J was trimmed by 5 bases and V by 7 bases; bases with no gene match: 14. This CDR3 has 14 residues. Germline loops: CDR1 SQVTM, CDR2 ANQGSEA. The investigators reverse transcribed all of the isolated RNA, so they sequenced expressed TCRB transcripts. This table comes from immunoSEQ multiplex PCR, and its TCRdb copy is limited to in-frame clones, with some not included. The sample holds under 500,000 clones; around 28% are singletons and the top ten take more than 0.055%. Overall study findings and caveats: Lower insertion and higher deletion counts appeared at VDJ junctions in type 1 diabetes patients. Naive, central memory and Treg TCRB repertoires seemed to resemble each other more closely in patients than they did in healthy donors.

The clonotype originates from a man younger than 30 in good health. Sequencing was carried out using naive CD4+ T cells from blood. The chain couples TRBV29-1 to TRBJ2-7, with 7 bases lining up with TRBD1. CDR3 sequence (DNA): TGCAGCGCTACGACAGTGACAGGGAAAAACGAGCAGTACTTC. Protein: CSATTVTGKNEQYF.